These T cell receptor beta chains were read from a single sample in a study of somatic mutations in T cells in chronic GVHD. Repertoires were generated with immunoSEQ multiplex PCR, while TCRdb's copy carries only in-frame clones and drops some. The sample lists some 13,000 clones, approximately 78% seen once, with 32% in the top ten. What was sequenced was Vbeta20-negative CD4+ T cells from blood. These receptors all stem from a male patient aged 50 to 59 with chronic graft-versus-host disease. Some of these T cells may belong to the graft donor. Both conserved end residues are part of each CDR3. A D gene is named only where the DNA matches it firmly. Clone size is given for some rows only: seen once, a few or many times, or a class if the clone is expanded.

abundance	v_gene	d_gene	j_gene	CDR3nt	CDR3aa
.	TRBV4-2	TRBD1	TRBJ1-3	TGTGCCAGCAGCCAAGCCCCAATTGACAGGGGTGGCGGAAACACCATATATTTT	CASSQAPIDRGGGNTIYF
.	TRBV6-1	TRBD1	TRBJ2-7	TGTGCCAGCAGTGAACCGGGACAGGGAACCCACGAGCAGTACTTC	CASSEPGQGTHEQYF
few	TRBV6-5	.	TRBJ2-3	TGTGCCAGCAGTTACGAGGGCACGGGTACGCAGTATTTT	CASSYEGTGTQYF
.	TRBV7-2	.	TRBJ2-2	TGTGCCAGCAGCTCGGAATGGGGGGCCGGGGAGCTGTTTTTT	CASSSEWGAGELFF
once	TRBV27	TRBD1	TRBJ1-1	TGTGCCAGCAGTCCTCCGGACAGGGGGCCTGAAGCTTTCTTT	CASSPPDRGPEAFF
.	TRBV27	.	TRBJ2-7	TGTGCCAGCAGTTTTGGGGGGTTTCGGGAGCAGTACTTC	CASSFGGFREQYF
.	TRBV2	TRBD1	TRBJ2-3	TGTGCCAGCAGTGGTTTACAGGGGAAGGAAGATACGCAGTATTTT	CASSGLQGKEDTQYF
few	TRBV6-1	.	TRBJ1-4	TGTGCCAGCAGTGATAGGGCAGGACTTGAAAAACTGTTTTTT	CASSDRAGLEKLFF
.	TRBV10-3	TRBD1	TRBJ1-2	TGTGCCATCAGTGAGATCGCAGGGGGTTATGGCTACACCTTC	CAISEIAGGYGYTF
few	TRBV7-8	.	TRBJ1-5	TGTGCCAGCAGCTTAGCAGGGGATCAGCCCCAGCATTTT	CASSLAGDQPQHF
.	TRBV19	TRBD2	TRBJ2-2	TGTGCCAGTAAGGGGGGACTAGCGGCCGGGGAGCTGTTTTTT	CASKGGLAAGELFF
.	TRBV19	.	TRBJ2-1	TGTGCCAGTAGTTCCAGGGGGGCCCTCAATGAGCAGTTCTTC	CASSSRGALNEQFF
.	TRBV28	TRBD2	TRBJ2-1	TGTGCCAGCAGTGGGCGACTAGCCGCTTCCTACAATGAGCAGTTCTTC	CASSGRLAASYNEQFF
once	TRBV2	.	TRBJ1-1	TGTGCCAGCAAAAGGTCAAGGGAGGACACTGAAGCTTTCTTT	CASKRSREDTEAFF
.	TRBV6-6	TRBD1	TRBJ1-1	TGTGCCAGCAGTTACTCGTGGACAGGGAACACTGAAGCTTTCTTT	CASSYSWTGNTEAFF
once	TRBV2	.	TRBJ1-1	TGTGCCAGCAGTCGAGACACCGGGAACCTTAAAGCTTTCTTT	CASSRDTGNLKAFF
few	TRBV10-3	.	TRBJ2-3	TGTGCCATCAGTGGAGCATTTAGCACAGATACGCAGTATTTT	CAISGAFSTDTQYF
.	TRBV5-5	.	TRBJ2-3	TGTGCCAGCACTGCCGCACTACCTAGCACAGATACGCAGTATTTT	CASTAALPSTDTQYF
.	TRBV14	.	TRBJ1-2	TGTGCCAGCAGCCCGGGACAAAACCTCTATGGCTACACCTTC	CASSPGQNLYGYTF
once	TRBV6-1	.	TRBJ1-2	TGTGCCAGCAGTGAAACGGGGGAAGATGGCTACACCTTC	CASSETGEDGYTF